This TCR beta chain was obtained from a study of metastatic and nonmetastatic thyroid tumors (dated by TCRdb to about 2020). A note on the overall study: Repertoires were compared across peripheral blood and tumor or nodule tissue samples from malignant and benign thyroid patients.

The library was obtained by PCR. The reads were generated on an Illumina HiSeq 4000. High-throughput sequencing was used to profile the CDR3 region of the TCR beta-chain in every patient. As for how the authors treated the data: CDR3 differences across clinicopathological groups were used to build a classifier for discriminating distant-metastatic papillary thyroid cancer patients. The Shannon index was used to measure repertoire diversity, and the Morisita-Horn index was used to measure how similar tumor and blood repertoires were. TCRdb reprocessing: public reads trimmed at Q25 with fastp, clones called with MiXCR, in-frame beta chains kept. None of the V and J calls come from the authors' own analysis; TCRdb made them. The sample table shows 20,000 to 25,000 clones, and roughly 21% are seen once. About 26% of the sample goes to the ten largest clones. No treatment had been received by any patient before thyroid surgery. Using T-cell receptor beta sequencing, the researchers looked back retrospectively at clinical samples from patients, gathered between about 2012 and 2019.

This clone showed up just a few times. Its antigen is currently not known. Nothing much larger sits one base from this clone, and base qualities are not available. According to the germline V gene, CDR1 reads MDHEN and CDR2 reads SYDVKM. The CDR3 has 12 amino acids, counting the end cysteine and phenylalanine. The retained sequence is limited to the CDR3, 36 bases, with the frame set at the first base. V is clipped by 9 bases and J by 3 bases, and the sequence between their germline boundaries is 11 bases long. Study-wide findings and limitations: In both blood and tumor samples, TCR beta diversity was reported to be significantly higher in malignant tumors than in benign nodules.

In this chain, TRBV28 is recombined with TRBJ2-5; the D gene assignment is ambiguous. The sample was blood. This TCR was recovered from a female donor with papillary thyroid cancer or a benign thyroid nodule (not recorded which). Some clones in this sample may be carry-over from other donors' samples. The CDR3 region: CASSRYKETQYF. The base sequence is TGTGCCAGTAGCAGATACAAAGAGACCCAGTACTTC.